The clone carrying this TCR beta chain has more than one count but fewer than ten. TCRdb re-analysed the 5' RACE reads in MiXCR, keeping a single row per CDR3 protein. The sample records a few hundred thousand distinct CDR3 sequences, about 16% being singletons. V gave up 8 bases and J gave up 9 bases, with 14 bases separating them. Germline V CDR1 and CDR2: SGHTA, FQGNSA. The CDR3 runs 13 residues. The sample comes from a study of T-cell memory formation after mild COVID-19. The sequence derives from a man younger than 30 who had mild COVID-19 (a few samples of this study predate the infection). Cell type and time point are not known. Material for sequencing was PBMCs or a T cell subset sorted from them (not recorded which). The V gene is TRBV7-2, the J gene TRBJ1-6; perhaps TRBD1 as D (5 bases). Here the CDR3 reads CASLPVQGSPLHF. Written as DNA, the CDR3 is TGTGCCAGCCTTCCCGTCCAGGGTTCACCCCTCCACTTT.